This T cell receptor (beta chain) was retrieved from a study of Graves' ophthalmopathy and Graves' hyperthyroidism. The CDR3 runs 13 residues. Germline V gene data show CDR1 as SNHLY and CDR2 as FYNNEI. V lost 7 bases and J lost 3, with 12 bases in between. From RNA, the CDR3 regions of TCR beta chains were amplified and sequenced. In the first round, RT-PCR was carried out with HTBI primers, and a multiplex PCR formed the second round. Using its own MiXCR run on the multiplex PCR reads, TCRdb lists one record per CDR3 protein. The sample has about 500,000 distinct CDR3 sequences; roughly 40% are singletons. Other autoimmune disease, uncontrolled infection, pregnancy and lactation led to exclusion. The table lists this clonotype with a few counts. The antigen is unknown. Study-wide points: Blood repertoires reportedly contained most expanded thyroid clonotypes above 0.001 frequency. It was with approximately 69% sensitivity and about 73% specificity that the model predicted ophthalmopathy progression.

This chain links TRBV2 with TRBJ1-1; D is unclear. The sequenced material came from peripheral blood or thyroid tissue (not recorded which). The TCR comes from an adult man with Graves' hyperthyroidism. The CDR3 DNA reads as TGTGCCAGCACCCCAAACATCTACACTGAAGCTTTCTTT. Its translation is CASTPNIYTEAFF.